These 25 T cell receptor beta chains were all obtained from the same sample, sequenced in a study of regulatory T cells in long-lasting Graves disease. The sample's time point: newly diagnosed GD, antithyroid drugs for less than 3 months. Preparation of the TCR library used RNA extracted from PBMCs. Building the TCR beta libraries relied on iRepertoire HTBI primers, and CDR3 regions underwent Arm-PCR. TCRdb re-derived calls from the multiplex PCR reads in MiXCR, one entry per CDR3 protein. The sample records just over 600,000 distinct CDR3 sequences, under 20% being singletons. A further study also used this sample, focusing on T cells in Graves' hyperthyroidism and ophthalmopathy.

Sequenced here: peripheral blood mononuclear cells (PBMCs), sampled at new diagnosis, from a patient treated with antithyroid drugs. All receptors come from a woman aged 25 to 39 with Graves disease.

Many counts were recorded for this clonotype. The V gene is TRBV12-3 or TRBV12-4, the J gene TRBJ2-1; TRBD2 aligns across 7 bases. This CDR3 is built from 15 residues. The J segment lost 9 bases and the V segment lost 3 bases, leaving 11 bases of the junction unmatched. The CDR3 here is CASSFRTSGVSEQFF. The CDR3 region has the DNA TGTGCCAGCAGTTTTAGGACTAGTGGGGTATCTGAGCAGTTCTTC.

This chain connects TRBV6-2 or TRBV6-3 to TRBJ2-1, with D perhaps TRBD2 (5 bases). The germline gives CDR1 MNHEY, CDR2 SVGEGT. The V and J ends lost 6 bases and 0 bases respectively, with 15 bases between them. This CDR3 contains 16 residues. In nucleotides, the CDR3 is TGTGCCAGCAGACCGCATAGCGCTAGCTCCTACAATGAGCAGTTCTTC. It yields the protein CASRPHSASSYNEQFF.

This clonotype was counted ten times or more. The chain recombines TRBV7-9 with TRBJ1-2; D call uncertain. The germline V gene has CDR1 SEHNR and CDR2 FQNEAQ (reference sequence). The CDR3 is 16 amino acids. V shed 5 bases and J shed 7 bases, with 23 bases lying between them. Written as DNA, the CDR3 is TGTGCCAGCAGCCTCCTGAGACGATTGGAAAGCGTTGGCTACACCTTC. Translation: CASSLLRRLESVGYTF.

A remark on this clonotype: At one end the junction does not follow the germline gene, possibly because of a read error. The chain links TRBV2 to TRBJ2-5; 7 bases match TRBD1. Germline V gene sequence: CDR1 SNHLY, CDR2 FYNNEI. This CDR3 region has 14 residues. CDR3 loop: CASSKTGNQGTQYF. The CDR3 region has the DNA TGTGCCAGCAGCAAGACAGGGAATCAAGGGACCCAGTACTTC.

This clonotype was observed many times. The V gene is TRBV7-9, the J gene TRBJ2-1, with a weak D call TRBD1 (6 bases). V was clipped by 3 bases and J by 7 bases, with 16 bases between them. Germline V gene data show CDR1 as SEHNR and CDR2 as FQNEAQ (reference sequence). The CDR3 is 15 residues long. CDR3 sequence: CASSLAGVQGNEQFF. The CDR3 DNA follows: TGTGCCAGCAGCTTGGCAGGGGTCCAGGGTAATGAGCAGTTCTTC.

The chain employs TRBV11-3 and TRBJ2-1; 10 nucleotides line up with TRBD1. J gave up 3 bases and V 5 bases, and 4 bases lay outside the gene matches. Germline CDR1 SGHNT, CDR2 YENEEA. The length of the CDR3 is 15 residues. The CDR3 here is CASSRGQGIYNEQFF. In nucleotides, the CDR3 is TGTGCCAGCAGCCGGGGACAGGGGATCTACAATGAGCAGTTCTTC.

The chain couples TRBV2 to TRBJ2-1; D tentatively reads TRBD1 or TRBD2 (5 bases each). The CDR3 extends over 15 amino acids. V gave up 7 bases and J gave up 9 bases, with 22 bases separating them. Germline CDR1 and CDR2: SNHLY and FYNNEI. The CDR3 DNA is TGTGCCAGCACCGAGAGGCAGGGAGCAATAGTTGAGCAGTTCTTC. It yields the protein CASTERQGAIVEQFF.

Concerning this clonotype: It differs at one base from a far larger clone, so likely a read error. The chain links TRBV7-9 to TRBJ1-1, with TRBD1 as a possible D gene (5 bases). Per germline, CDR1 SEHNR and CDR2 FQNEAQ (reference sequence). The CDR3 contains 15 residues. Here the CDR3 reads CASSQSGRVNTEASF. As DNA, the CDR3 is TGTGCCAGCAGCCAGTCGGGGCGGGTGAACACTGAAGCTTCCTTT.

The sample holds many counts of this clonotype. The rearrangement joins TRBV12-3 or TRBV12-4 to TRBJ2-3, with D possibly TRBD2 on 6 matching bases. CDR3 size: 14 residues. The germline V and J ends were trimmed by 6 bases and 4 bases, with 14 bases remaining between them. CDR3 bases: TGTGCCAGCAGCTACATAACTAGCTCAGATACGCAGTATTTT. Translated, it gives CASSYITSSDTQYF.

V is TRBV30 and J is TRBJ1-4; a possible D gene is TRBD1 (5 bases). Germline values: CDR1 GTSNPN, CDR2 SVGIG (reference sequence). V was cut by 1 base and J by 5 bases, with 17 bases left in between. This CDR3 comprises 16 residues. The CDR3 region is CAWSEGRGLDNEKLFF. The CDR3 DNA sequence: TGTGCCTGGAGTGAGGGACGCGGACTGGACAATGAAAAACTGTTTTTT.

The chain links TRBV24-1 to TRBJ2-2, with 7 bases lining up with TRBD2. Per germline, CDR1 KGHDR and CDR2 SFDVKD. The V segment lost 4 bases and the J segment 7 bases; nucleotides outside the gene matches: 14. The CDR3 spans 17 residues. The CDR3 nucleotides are TGTGCCACCAGTGACGGATCGGCGGGAGTAACCGGCGGGGAGCTGTTTTTT. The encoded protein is CATSDGSAGVTGGELFF.

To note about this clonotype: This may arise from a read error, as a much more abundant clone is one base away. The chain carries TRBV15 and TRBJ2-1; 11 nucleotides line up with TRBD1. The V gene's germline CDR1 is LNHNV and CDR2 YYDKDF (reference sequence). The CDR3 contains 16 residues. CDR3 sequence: CATGRTGQGALNEQFF. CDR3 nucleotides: TGTGCCACCGGCAGAACCGGACAGGGGGCGCTTAATGAGCAGTTCTTC. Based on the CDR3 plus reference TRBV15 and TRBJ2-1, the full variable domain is DAMVIQNPRYQVTQFGKPVTLSCSQTLNHNVMYWYQQKSSQAPKLLFHYYDKDFNNEADTPDNFQSRRPNTSFCFLDIRSPGLGDTAMYLCATGRTGQGALNEQFFGPGTRLTVL.

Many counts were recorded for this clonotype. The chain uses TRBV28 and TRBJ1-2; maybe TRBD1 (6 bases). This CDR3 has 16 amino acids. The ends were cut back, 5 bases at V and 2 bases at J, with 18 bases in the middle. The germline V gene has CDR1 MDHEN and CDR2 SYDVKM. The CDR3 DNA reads TGTGCCAGCAGTACCTGGGTCGGCCAGGGGAACTATGGCTACACCTTC. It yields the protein CASSTWVGQGNYGYTF.

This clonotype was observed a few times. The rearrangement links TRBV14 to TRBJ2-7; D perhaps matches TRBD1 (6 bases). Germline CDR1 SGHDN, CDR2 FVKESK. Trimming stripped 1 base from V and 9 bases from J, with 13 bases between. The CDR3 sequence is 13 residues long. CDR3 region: CASSQGRGLMQYF. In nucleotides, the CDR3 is TGTGCCAGCAGCCAAGGCAGGGGCTTAATGCAGTACTTC.

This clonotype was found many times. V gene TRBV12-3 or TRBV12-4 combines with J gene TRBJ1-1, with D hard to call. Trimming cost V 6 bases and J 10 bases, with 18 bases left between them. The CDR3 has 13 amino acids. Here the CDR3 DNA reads TGTGCCAGCAGCCACTCAAACCAGGTCCCAGCTTTCTTT. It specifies CASSHSNQVPAFF.

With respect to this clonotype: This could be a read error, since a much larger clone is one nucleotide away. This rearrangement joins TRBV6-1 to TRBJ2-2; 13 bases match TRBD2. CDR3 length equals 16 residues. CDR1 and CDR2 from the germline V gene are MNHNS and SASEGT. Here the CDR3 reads CASSRGTSGMGGEPFF. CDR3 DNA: TGTGCCAGCAGTCGCGGGACTAGCGGGATGGGCGGGGAGCCGTTTTTT.

DNA for the CDR3: TGTGCCATCAGAGACCTCGACAGTCAACCTTACGAGCAGTACTTC. It encodes CAIRDLDSQPYEQYF. V usage is TRBV10-3 and J usage is TRBJ2-7, with D tentatively TRBD1 (5 bases). The germline V gene encodes CDR1 ENHRY and CDR2 SYGVKD. This CDR3 has 15 residues. V lost 6 bases, J lost 4 bases, and 19 bases lay in between.

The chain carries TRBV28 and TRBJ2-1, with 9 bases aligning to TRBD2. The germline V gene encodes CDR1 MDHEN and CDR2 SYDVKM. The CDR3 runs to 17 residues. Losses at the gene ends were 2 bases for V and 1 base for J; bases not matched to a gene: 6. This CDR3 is CASSLAGGRRSYNEQFF. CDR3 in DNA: TGTGCCAGCAGTTTAGCGGGAGGGCGTAGGTCCTACAATGAGCAGTTCTTC.

This chain's CDR3 is CASSIGHRNTIYF. The CDR3 DNA sequence: TGTGCCAGCAGCATCGGACACCGAAACACCATATATTTT. This chain connects TRBV3-1 to TRBJ1-3, with D possibly being TRBD1 (5 bases). Germline V lookup: CDR1 LGHDT, CDR2 YNNKEL (reference sequence). V was shortened by 5 bases and J by 5 bases, with 10 bases between the two germline ends. The CDR3 runs to 13 residues. Drawing the rest from reference TRBV3-1 and TRBJ1-3, the complete variable domain is DTAVSQTPKYLVTQMGNDKSIKCEQNLGHDTMYWYKQDSKKFLKIMFSYNNKELIINETVPNRFSPKSPDKAHLNLHINSLELGDSAVYFCASSIGHRNTIYFGEGSWLTVV.

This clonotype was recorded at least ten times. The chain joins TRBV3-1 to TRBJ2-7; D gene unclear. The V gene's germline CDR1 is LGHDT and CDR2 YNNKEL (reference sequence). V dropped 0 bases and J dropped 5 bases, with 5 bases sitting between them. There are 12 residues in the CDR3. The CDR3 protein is CASSQDPDEQYF. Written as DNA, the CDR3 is TGTGCCAGCAGCCAAGACCCGGACGAGCAGTACTTC.

CDR3 sequence (DNA): TGTGCCTGGAGTGTACAGGGGAAACGGGATACGCAGTATTTT. Residues: CAWSVQGKRDTQYF. This chain links TRBV30 with TRBJ2-3; 7 positions agree with TRBD1. Germline loops: CDR1 GTSNPN, CDR2 SVGIG (reference sequence). This CDR3 has 14 amino acids. After removal of 0 bases from V and 6 bases from J, the junction contained 6 bases not matched to a gene.

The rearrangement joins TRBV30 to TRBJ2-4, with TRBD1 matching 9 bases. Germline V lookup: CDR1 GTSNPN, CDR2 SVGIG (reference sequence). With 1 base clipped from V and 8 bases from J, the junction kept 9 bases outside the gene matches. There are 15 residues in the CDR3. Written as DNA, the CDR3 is TGTGCCTGGAGTGCCACAGGGGGCAACAGGGACATTCAGTACTTC. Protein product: CAWSATGGNRDIQYF.

The CDR3 here is CASSQNRDRSVEQYF. CDR3 nucleotide sequence: TGCGCCAGCAGCCAAAACCGGGACAGGTCTGTCGAGCAGTACTTC. The chain joins TRBV4-1 to TRBJ2-7; 8 nucleotides agree with TRBD1. Germline assignment: CDR1 MGHRA and CDR2 YSYEKL. The CDR3 consists of 15 residues. With V trimmed by 2 bases and J by 6 bases, 9 bases remained unmatched.

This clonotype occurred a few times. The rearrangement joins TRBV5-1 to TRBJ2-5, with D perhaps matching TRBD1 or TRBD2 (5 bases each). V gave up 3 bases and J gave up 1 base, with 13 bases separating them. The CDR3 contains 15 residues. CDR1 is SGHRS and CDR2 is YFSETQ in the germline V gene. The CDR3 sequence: CASSSEGRLQETQYF. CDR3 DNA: TGCGCCAGCAGCTCCGAGGGGCGCCTCCAAGAGACCCAGTACTTC.

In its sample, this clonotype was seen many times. The CDR3 reads CASRDRGIGYGYTF. CDR3 DNA: TGTGCCAGCCGGGACAGGGGTATCGGCTATGGCTACACCTTC. The V and J genes are TRBV3-1 and TRBJ1-2; 10 bases align to TRBD1. Germline V gives CDR1 LGHDT, CDR2 YNNKEL (reference sequence). This CDR3 has 14 residues. Unmatched junction bases numbered 7, after V lost 8 bases and J lost 4 bases.